Reported below is one T cell receptor (beta chain). This clonotype was seen at least ten times. There is no known antigen for this receptor. Within one base of it there is no much larger clone, and no base qualities were kept. V has 8 bases trimmed and J has 0 bases trimmed; junction bases matching no gene number 4. The CDR3 contains 14 residues, cysteine and phenylalanine counted. Of all the DNA, just the CDR3 is kept, 42 bases in frame from base 1. The germline V gene yields SNHLY for CDR1 and FYNNEI for CDR2. Hyperthyroidism patients were newly diagnosed, with disease duration under 2 months, and aged 18 to 65 years. Patients with uncontrolled infections, other autoimmune diseases, pregnancy or lactation were excluded. Clinical symptoms, serum thyroxine and TRAb, thyroid ultrasound, and orbital computed tomography formed the basis for the diagnoses. Blood from progressor patients was collected at the time of first diagnosis with hyperthyroidism, before any ophthalmopathy symptoms had appeared. PBMCs were separated from 10 ml of fresh peripheral blood using Ficoll-Paque density gradient centrifugation. Patients classed as progressors first received a Graves' hyperthyroidism diagnosis and then went on to develop ophthalmopathy during follow-up. Total RNA was extracted using Trizol reagent, and RNA quality was assessed on an Agilent 2100 Bioanalyzer.

TCR beta CDR3 regions were amplified from RNA transcripts. The first round of RT-PCR for the TCR CDR3 was performed with the HTBI primer set and the Qiagen OneStep RT-PCR kit. A second multiplex PCR round built the libraries, followed by size selection and purification. Libraries were sequenced paired-end with 100 bp reads on an Illumina HiSeq2000. Regarding the original processing steps: SOAPnuke was used to process the raw data, throwing out any read that contained adapters or uncalled bases, had a mean Phred below 15, or lacked an exact constant-primer or identifier match. High-quality paired reads were merged using COPE v1.2.5, and each unique nucleotide sequence was defined as a clonotype. MiTCR v1.1 was used to align the clonotypes against IMGT TRBV, TRBD and TRBJ reference segments. Only V-J combinations with frequency above 0.0001, covering 98% to 99.2% of repertoires, were analysed. The TCS score was defined as the ratio of F50 (clonal expansion) to E x V (chaos), calculated using BLOSUM62-based TCRdist between CDR3 peptides within each V-J. Welch's t-statistics and random forest reduced 500 to 550 V-J features to 10 to 15, which were used in a naive Bayes classifier (R e1071). TCRdb's own reprocessing of the public reads used fastp at Q25 and MiXCR and kept productive beta chains. Every entry covers one CDR3 protein and lists the most common genes and DNA from its rows. Clone size and V and J calls follow TCRdb, not the original study. This sample holds under 750,000 distinct CDR3 sequences; around a sixth were observed only once. The leading ten clones occupy 15% to 20% of the sample.

These data come from a study of T cells in Graves' hyperthyroidism and ophthalmopathy (dated by TCRdb to about 2019). General notes on the study: Peripheral blood samples were taken at initial diagnosis, before any treatment was given. TCR Vbeta CDR3 sequencing of roughly 140 peripheral blood samples (fewer than 45 ophthalmopathy, 70 to 85 hyperthyroidism and some 17 progressor patients) is reported in the paper. The approximately 100 discovery patients were divided at random into training and test sets in a 7:3 ratio. To identify TCR V-J signatures that set the groups apart, the researchers used a discovery cohort of about a hundred patients, made up of around 42 with Graves' ophthalmopathy and 55 to 65 with stable Graves' hyperthyroidism. Thyroid tissue and blood T-cell repertoires from about six Graves' hyperthyroidism patients were also compared in the study. Whether ophthalmopathy could be predicted prospectively was tested in an independent validation cohort made up of 18 to 20 hyperthyroidism patients plus 17 patients who later progressed to ophthalmopathy. After blood sampling, hyperthyroidism patients were treated with methimazole at a starting dose of 30 mg daily, and ophthalmopathy patients were treated with high-dose intravenous methylprednisolone.

Here is what the overall study found, with its caveats: A model built on a 13 V-J signature distinguished ophthalmopathy from stable hyperthyroidism, reaching 87.88% sensitivity and about 81% specificity in cross-validation and 80%/75% in testing. Blood samples also contained most of the expanded thyroid clonotypes (frequency above 0.001), which suggests that blood repertoires may reflect thyroid immune responses. In validation, progression to ophthalmopathy was predicted by the model with roughly 71% sensitivity and roughly 72% specificity, a median of about 6.4 months before onset. No statistical method was used to set the sample size in advance, and investigators knew the group allocation.

The clonotype originates from a woman aged 45-65 years with Graves' hyperthyroidism that later progressed to Graves' ophthalmopathy. The specimen was blood. This chain is built from TRBV2 and TRBJ2-1; the junction holds 7 bases that match TRBD2. The DNA sequence is TGTGCCAGCTCTAGCGGTAGCTCCTACAATGAGCAGTTCTTC. This sequence encodes CASSSGSSYNEQFF.